The 8 T cell receptor beta chains in this list originate from one sample, sequenced in a study of control samples from healthy donors and cancer patients. The protocol was immunoSEQ multiplex PCR, while the TCRdb copy is restricted to in-frame clones and leaves out a portion. The sample includes some 39,000 clones, around four fifths of them seen just once. Sequencing input: PBMCs. The receptors stem from a woman in her sixties with lung cancer.

DNA of the CDR3: TGTGCCACCAGCAGGGCCGGGCAGCTCCAGCCCCAGCATTTT. Its protein is CATSRAGQLQPQHF. This chain connects TRBV15 to TRBJ1-5, with D unclear. CDR3 length: 14 amino acids. Germline assignment: CDR1 LNHNV and CDR2 YYDKDF (reference sequence). Trimming removed 3 bases from V and 7 bases from J, with 13 bases in between.

This chain links TRBV6-1 with TRBJ2-5, with D uncertain. In germline, CDR1 is MNHNS, CDR2 SASEGT. This CDR3 spans 14 amino acids. V shed 1 base and J shed 2 bases, with 8 bases lying between them. CDR3 sequence (DNA): TGTGCCAGCAGTGAAGGGGCCAGGCAAGAGACCCAGTACTTC. Its translation is CASSEGARQETQYF.

The chain is built from TRBV9 and TRBJ2-7; D is unclear. The V gene lost 2 bases and the J gene lost 4 bases, with 13 bases spanning the gap. Germline CDR1 reads SGDLS; CDR2 reads YYNGEE. This CDR3 comprises 14 residues. The CDR3 sequence is CASSVGIGFYEQYF. Here the CDR3 DNA reads TGTGCCAGCAGCGTTGGGATCGGGTTTTACGAGCAGTACTTC.

The chain joins TRBV7-3 to TRBJ2-3, with 7 bases matching TRBD2. From germline, CDR1 is SGHTA and CDR2 FQGTGA. This CDR3 contains 14 residues. V lost 5 bases and J lost 2; bases outside the gene matches: 4. The CDR3 DNA follows: TGTGCCAGCAGCACAGGACTAGTCACAGATACGCAGTATTTT. Translated, it gives CASSTGLVTDTQYF.

The V and J genes are TRBV11-3 and TRBJ2-3; TRBD1 matches at 10 bases. CDR3 length: 15 amino acids. The germline V gene has CDR1 SGHNT and CDR2 YENEEA. V shed 5 bases, J shed 3 bases, and the junction held 5 bases outside the gene matches. Written as DNA, the CDR3 is TGTGCCAGCAGCCCCCGACAGGGGGCTACAGATACGCAGTATTTT. Translation gives CASSPRQGATDTQYF.

This sequence joins TRBV6-4 and TRBJ2-6; TRBD1 is a possible D gene (5 bases). Per germline, CDR1 MRHNA and CDR2 SNTAGT. The CDR3 runs to 16 residues. The germline V and J ends were trimmed by 0 bases and 0 bases, with 6 bases remaining between them. The CDR3 DNA reads TGTGCCAGCAGTGACTCAGACAGCTCTGGGGCCAACGTCCTGACTTTC. Translation: CASSDSDSSGANVLTF.

The rearrangement uses TRBV15 and TRBJ2-2; 9 bases agree with TRBD2. Trimming at V came to 5 bases and at J to 4 bases, leaving 2 bases not matched to a gene. This CDR3 is built from 14 residues. CDR1 is LNHNV and CDR2 is YYDKDF in the germline V gene (reference sequence). Written as DNA, the CDR3 is TGTGCCACCAGCCCAGCGGGGGGCACCGGGGAGCTGTTTTTT. Amino acid sequence: CATSPAGGTGELFF.

The gene calls are TRBV12-3 or TRBV12-4 and TRBJ1-2, with D tentatively TRBD1 (6 bases). Trimming removed 5 bases from V and 7 bases from J, with 11 bases in between. The CDR3 consists of 12 residues. The CDR3 region has the DNA TGTGCCAGCAGTCCTAACAGGGTTGGCTACACCTTC. Protein: CASSPNRVGYTF.